The clone carrying this T cell receptor beta chain was seen only a few times. The target antigen is unknown. The entry originates in a study of blood T cells in healthy people across ages. Study-level background: About one barcoded beta molecule per two T cells was the capture yield of template switching.

Total RNA extraction produced at least 5.5 micrograms (per sample) for the study. A J-beta primer mix and a sample-barcoded 5' primer were used in a second PCR of about 7 to 12 cycles. A template-switch adaptor containing 12 random nucleotides labeled each cDNA molecule. TCRdb reanalysed the 5' RACE reads using MiXCR and keeps one entry per CDR3 protein. The sample has hundreds of thousands of distinct CDR3 sequences; approximately 21% are singletons. Germline V gives CDR1 LGHDT, CDR2 YNNKEL (reference sequence). CDR3 size: 14 residues. After removal of 5 bases from V and 9 bases from J, the junction contained 8 bases not matched to a gene. Study-level results: As age increased, TCR beta diversity per million T cells fell in a roughly linear fashion.

The chain links TRBV3-1 to TRBJ2-1, with 9 bases identical to TRBD2. Material: blood. The receptor comes from an older man in good health. Here the CDR3 reads CASSSGLAGVEQFF. In DNA, the CDR3 is TGTGCCAGCAGCTCGGGACTAGCAGGGGTTGAGCAGTTCTTC.